The T cell receptor beta chain under discussion was sequenced for a study of blood T cell repertoires in COVID-19. Study at large: COVID-19 samples collected from the United States, Italy and Spain covered acute and convalescent phases.

Per the study methods: Nucleated cell number was recorded as an estimate derived from reference gene primer amplification. Measured with immunoSEQ multiplex PCR; TCRdb has only the in-frame clones, and not every one. V, J and clone size are taken as reported in that table, and D and trimming were inferred from the DNA itself. The repertoire has fewer than 100,000 clones, 80% of them found once; the top ten carry around a tenth. The CDR3 loop spans 14 amino acids. Germline V gives CDR1 SQVTM, CDR2 ANQGSEA. Trimming left V 7 bases short and J 1 base short, with 14 bases between. V gene TRBV29-1 combines with J gene TRBJ2-1, with a weak D call TRBD2 (6 bases). The specimen sequenced was peripheral blood. This TCR was sampled from a woman in her 70s with acute or convalescent COVID-19. The CDR3 protein is CSGGLSLSYNEQFF. The CDR3 DNA follows: TGCAGCGGGGGACTCTCCCTTTCCTACAATGAGCAGTTCTTC.